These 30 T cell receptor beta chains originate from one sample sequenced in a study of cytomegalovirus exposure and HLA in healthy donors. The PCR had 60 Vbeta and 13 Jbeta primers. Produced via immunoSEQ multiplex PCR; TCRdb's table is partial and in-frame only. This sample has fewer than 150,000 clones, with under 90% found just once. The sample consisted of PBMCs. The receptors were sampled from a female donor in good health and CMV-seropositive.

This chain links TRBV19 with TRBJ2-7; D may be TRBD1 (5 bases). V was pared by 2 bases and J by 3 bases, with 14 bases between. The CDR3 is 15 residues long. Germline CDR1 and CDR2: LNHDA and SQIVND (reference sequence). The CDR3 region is CASSISPAGNYEQYF. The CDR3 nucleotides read TGTGCCAGTAGTATATCCCCGGCAGGGAACTACGAGCAGTACTTC.

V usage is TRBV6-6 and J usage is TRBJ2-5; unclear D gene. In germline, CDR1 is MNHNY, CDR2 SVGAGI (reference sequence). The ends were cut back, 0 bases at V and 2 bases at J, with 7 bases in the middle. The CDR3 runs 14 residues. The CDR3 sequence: CASSYSESQETQYF. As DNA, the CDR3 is TGTGCCAGCAGTTACTCGGAGTCTCAAGAGACCCAGTACTTC.

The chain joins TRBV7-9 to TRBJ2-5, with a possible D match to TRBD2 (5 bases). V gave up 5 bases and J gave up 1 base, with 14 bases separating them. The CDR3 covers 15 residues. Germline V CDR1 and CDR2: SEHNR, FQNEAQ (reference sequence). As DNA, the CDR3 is TGTGCCAGCAGCGCCAGTCTCCTAGCCCAAGAGACCCAGTACTTC. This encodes CASSASLLAQETQYF.

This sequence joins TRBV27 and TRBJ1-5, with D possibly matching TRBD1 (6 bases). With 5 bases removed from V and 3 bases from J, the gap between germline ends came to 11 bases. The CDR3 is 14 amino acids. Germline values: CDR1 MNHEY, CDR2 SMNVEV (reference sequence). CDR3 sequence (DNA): TGTGCCAGCAGTAATTGGGACACCAATCAGCCCCAGCATTTT. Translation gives CASSNWDTNQPQHF.

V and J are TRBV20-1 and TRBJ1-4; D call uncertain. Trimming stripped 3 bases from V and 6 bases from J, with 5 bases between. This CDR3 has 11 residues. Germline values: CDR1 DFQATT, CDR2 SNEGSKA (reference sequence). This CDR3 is CSASLYEKLFF. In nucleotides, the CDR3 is TGCAGTGCTAGCTTATATGAAAAACTGTTTTTT.

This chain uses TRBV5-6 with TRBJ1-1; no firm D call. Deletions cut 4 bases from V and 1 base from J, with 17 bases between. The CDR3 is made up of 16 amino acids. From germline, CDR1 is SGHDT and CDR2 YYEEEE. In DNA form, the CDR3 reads TGTGCCAGCAGCCGACTTGTGGAATGGAAGAACACTGAAGCTTTCTTT. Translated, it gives CASSRLVEWKNTEAFF.

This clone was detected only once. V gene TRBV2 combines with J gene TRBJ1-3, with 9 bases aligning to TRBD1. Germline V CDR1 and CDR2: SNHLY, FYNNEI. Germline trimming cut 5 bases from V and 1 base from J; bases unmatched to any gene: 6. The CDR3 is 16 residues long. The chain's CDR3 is CASSLQGAASGNTIYF. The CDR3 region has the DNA TGTGCCAGCAGTTTACAGGGGGCAGCTTCTGGAAACACCATATATTTT.

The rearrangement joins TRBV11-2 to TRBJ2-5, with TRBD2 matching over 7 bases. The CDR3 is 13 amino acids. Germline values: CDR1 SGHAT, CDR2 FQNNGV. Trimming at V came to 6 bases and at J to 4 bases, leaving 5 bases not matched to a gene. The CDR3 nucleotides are TGTGCCAGCAGACCTCCGGGGGGAGAGACCCAGTACTTC. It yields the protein CASRPPGGETQYF.

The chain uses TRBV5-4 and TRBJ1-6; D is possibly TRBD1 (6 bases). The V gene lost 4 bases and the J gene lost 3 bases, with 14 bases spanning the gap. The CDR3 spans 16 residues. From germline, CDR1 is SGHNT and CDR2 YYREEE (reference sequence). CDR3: CASSHRQDLYNSPLHF. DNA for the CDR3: TGTGCCAGCAGCCATCGACAGGACCTCTATAATTCACCCCTCCACTTT. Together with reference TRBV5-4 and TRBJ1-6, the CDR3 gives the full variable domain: ETGVTQSPTHLIKTRGQQVTLRCSSQSGHNTVSWYQQALGQGPQFIFQYYREEENGRGNFPPRFSGLQFPNYSSELNVNALELDDSALYLCASSHRQDLYNSPLHFGNGTRLTVT.

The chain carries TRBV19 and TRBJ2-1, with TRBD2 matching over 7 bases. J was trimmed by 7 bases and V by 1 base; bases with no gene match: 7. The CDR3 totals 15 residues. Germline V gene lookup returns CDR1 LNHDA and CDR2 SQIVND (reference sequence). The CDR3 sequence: CASSIGWTSGNEQFF. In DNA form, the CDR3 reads TGTGCCAGTAGTATAGGTTGGACTAGTGGGAATGAGCAGTTCTTC.

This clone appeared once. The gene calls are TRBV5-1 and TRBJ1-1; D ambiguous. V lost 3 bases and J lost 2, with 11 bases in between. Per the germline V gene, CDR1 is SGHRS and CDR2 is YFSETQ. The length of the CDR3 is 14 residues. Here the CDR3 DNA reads TGCGCCAGCAGCTCACCAACAGAAAACACTGAAGCTTTCTTT. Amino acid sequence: CASSSPTENTEAFF.

CDR3 nucleotide sequence: TGCGCCAGCAGCCCCGAAGGACAGGGGGGGCACGGGCAGTACTTC. Its protein is CASSPEGQGGHGQYF. V usage is TRBV4-1 and J usage is TRBJ2-7; TRBD1 matches at 10 bases. The CDR3 consists of 15 residues. Germline V gene data show CDR1 as MGHRA and CDR2 as YSYEKL. With 4 bases clipped from V and 9 bases from J, the junction kept 12 bases outside the gene matches.

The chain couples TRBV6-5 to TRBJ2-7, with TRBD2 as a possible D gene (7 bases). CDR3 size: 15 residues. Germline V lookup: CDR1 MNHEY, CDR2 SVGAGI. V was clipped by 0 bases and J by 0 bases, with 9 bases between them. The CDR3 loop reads CASSYSGGASYEQYF. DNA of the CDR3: TGTGCCAGCAGTTACTCAGGGGGGGCCTCCTACGAGCAGTACTTC.

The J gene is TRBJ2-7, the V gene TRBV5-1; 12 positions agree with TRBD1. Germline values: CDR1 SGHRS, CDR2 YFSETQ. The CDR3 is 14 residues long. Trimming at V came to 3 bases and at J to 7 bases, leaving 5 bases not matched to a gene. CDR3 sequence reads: CASSYGTGGQEQYF. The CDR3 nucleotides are TGCGCCAGCAGCTACGGGACAGGGGGCCAGGAGCAGTACTTC. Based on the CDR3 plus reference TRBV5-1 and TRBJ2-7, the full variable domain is KAGVTQTPRYLIKTRGQQVTLSCSPISGHRSVSWYQQTPGQGLQFLFEYFSETQRNKGNFPGRFSGRQFSNSRSEMNVSTLELGDSALYLCASSYGTGGQEQYFGPGTRLTVT.

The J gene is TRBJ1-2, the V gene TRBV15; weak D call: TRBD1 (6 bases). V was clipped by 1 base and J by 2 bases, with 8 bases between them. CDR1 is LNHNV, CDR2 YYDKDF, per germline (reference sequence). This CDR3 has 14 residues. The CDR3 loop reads CATSRVTGNYGYTF. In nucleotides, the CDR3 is TGTGCCACCAGCAGAGTAACAGGGAACTATGGCTACACCTTC.

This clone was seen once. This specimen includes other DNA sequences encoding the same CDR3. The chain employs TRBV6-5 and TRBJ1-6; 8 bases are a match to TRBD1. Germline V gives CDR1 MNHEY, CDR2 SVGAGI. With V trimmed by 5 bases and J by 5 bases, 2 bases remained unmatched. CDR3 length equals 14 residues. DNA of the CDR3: TGTGCCAGCAGTCGGACAGGGAATAATTCACCCCTCCACTTT. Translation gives CASSRTGNNSPLHF.

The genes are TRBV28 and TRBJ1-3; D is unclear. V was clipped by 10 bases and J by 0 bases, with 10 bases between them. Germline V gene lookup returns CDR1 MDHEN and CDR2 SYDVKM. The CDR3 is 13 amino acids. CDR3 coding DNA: TGTGCCATATCACAAAGCTCTGGAAACACCATATATTTT. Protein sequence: CAISQSSGNTIYF. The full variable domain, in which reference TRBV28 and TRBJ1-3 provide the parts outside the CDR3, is DVKVTQSSRYLVKRTGEKVFLECVQDMDHENMFWYRQDPGLGLRLIYFSYDVKMKEKGDIPEGYSVSREKKERFSLILESASTNQTSMYLCAISQSSGNTIYFGEGSWLTVV.

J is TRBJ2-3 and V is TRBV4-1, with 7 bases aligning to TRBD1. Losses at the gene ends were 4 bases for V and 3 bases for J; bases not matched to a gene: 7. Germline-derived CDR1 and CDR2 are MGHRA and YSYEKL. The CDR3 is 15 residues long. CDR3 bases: TGCGCCAGCAGCCCCCGGGACAGCGGTACAGATACGCAGTATTTT. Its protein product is CASSPRDSGTDTQYF.

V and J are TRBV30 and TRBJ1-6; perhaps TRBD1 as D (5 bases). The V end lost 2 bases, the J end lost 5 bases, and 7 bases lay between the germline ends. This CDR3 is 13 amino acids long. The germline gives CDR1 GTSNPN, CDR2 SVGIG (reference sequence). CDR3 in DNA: TGTGCCTGGAGTCCACAGGATAATTCACCCCTCCACTTT. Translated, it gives CAWSPQDNSPLHF. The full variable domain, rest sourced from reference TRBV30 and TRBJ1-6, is SQTIHQWPATLVQPVGSPLSLECTVEGTSNPNLYWYRQAAGRGLQLLFYSVGIGQISSEVPQNLSASRPQDRQFILSSKKLLLSDSGFYLCAWSPQDNSPLHFGNGTRLTVT.

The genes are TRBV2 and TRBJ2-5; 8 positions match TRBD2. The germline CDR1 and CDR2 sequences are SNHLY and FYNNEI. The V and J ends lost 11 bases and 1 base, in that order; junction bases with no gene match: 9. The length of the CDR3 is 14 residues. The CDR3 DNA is TGTGCCGGACGGCGGGGGGCCGTCCAAGAGACCCAGTACTTC. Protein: CAGRRGAVQETQYF.

CDR3 amino acids: CASSRHGTSGYNEQFF. The CDR3 bases are TGCGCCAGCAGCCGACACGGGACTAGCGGCTACAATGAGCAGTTCTTC. The chain joins TRBV4-1 to TRBJ2-1; 11 bases fit TRBD2. Losses at the gene ends were 4 bases for V and 3 bases for J; bases not matched to a gene: 5. This CDR3 comprises 16 residues. Per the germline V gene, CDR1 is MGHRA and CDR2 is YSYEKL.

As DNA, the CDR3 is TGTGCCAGTACCCCGGGACAAGGTAGCAATCAGCCCCAGCATTTT. Its translation: CASTPGQGSNQPQHF. V gene TRBV19 combines with J gene TRBJ1-5, with a possible D match to TRBD1 (6 bases). The CDR3 totals 15 residues. V was pared by 7 bases and J by 0 bases, with 13 bases between. Germline CDR1 and CDR2: LNHDA and SQIVND (reference sequence).

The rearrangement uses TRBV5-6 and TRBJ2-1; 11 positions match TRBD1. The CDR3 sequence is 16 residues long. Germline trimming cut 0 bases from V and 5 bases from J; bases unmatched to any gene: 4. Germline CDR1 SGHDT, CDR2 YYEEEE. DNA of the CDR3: TGTGCCAGCAGCTTGGGGGGACAGGGGGTAGACAATGAGCAGTTCTTC. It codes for CASSLGGQGVDNEQFF. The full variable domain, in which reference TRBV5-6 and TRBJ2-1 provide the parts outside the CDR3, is DAGVTQSPTHLIKTRGQQVTLRCSPKSGHDTVSWYQQALGQGPQFIFQYYEEEERQRGNFPDRFSGHQFPNYSSELNVNALLLGDSALYLCASSLGGQGVDNEQFFGPGTRLTVL.

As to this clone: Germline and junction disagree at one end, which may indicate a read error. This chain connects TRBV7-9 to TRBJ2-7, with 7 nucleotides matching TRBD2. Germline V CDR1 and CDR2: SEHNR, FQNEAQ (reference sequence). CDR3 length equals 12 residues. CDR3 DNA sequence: TGTTCCAGCAGCTTATGGGAGGGCGAGCAGTACTTC. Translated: CSSSLWEGEQYF.

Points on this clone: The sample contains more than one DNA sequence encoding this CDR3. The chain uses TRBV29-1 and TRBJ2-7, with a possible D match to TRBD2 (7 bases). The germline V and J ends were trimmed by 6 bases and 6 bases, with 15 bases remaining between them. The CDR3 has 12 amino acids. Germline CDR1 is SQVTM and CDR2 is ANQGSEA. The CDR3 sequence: CSVVTGGGEQYF. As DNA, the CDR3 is TGCAGCGTAGTGACGGGGGGCGGCGAGCAGTACTTC.

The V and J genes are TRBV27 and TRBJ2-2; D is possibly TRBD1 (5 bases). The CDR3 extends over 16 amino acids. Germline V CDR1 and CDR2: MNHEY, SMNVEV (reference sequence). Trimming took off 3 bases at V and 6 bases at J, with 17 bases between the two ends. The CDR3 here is CASSLGQGRFAGELFF. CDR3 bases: TGTGCCAGCAGTTTGGGTCAGGGAAGATTCGCCGGGGAGCTGTTTTTT.

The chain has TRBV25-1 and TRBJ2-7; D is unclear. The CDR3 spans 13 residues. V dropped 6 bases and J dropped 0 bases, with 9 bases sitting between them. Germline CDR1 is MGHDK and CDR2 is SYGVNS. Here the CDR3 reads CASSLSTSYEQYF. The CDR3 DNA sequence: TGTGCCAGCAGCCTTAGCACCTCCTACGAGCAGTACTTC.

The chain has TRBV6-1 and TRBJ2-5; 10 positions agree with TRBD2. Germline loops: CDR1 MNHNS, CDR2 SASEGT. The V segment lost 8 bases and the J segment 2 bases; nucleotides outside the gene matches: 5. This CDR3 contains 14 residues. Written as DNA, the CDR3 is TGTGCCAGCGGAAAGGGACTAGCGCAAGAGACCCAGTACTTC. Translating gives CASGKGLAQETQYF.

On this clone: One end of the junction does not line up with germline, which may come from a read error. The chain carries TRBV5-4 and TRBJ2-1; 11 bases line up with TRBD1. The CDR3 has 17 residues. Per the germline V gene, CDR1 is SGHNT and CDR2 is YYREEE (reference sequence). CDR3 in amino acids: CASTLGDRGKGLGEQFF. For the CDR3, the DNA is TGTGCCAGCACCTTGGGGGACAGGGGGAAAGGGCTCGGGGAGCAGTTCTTC.

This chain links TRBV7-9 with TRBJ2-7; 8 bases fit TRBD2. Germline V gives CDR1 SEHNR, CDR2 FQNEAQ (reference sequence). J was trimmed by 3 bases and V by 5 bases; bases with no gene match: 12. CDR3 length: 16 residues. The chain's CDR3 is CASSPGASGSLYEQYF. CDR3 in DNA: TGTGCCAGCAGCCCCGGGGCTAGCGGGTCTCTCTACGAGCAGTACTTC.